This record looks at one T cell receptor beta chain sequence and its context. The CDR3 is 14 residues long. Germline CDR1 and CDR2: MDHEN and SYDVKM. Trimming cost V 5 bases and J 7 bases, with 17 bases left between them. Assay used: immunoSEQ multiplex PCR; TCRdb lists only in-frame clones, some missing. The table includes roughly 14,000 clones, just under 75% detected once. Stated time point: after neoadjuvant nivolumab, at surgical resection. This sample was included in a study of neoadjuvant anti-PD-1 for oral cavity cancer. The receptor comes from a person aged 35-79 years with oral cavity squamous cell carcinoma. The chain uses TRBV28 and TRBJ1-2; tentative D call: TRBD1 (5 bases). The sample was PBMCs, taken after nivolumab (anti-PD-1) treatment. For the CDR3, the DNA is TGTGCCAGCAGTCCCCGGCCTCTCGGGGGTGGCTACACCTTC. It translates to CASSPRPLGGGYTF.